Here is one TCR beta chain with its context. CDR1 is LGHNA, CDR2 YSLEER, per germline. The V gene lost 0 bases and the J gene lost 4 bases, with 5 bases spanning the gap. The CDR3 totals 13 residues. This sample is part of a study of T cell changes during pregnancy in multiple sclerosis. Assay: immunoSEQ multiplex PCR; the TCRdb copy retains only in-frame clones and omits some. The sample yields 78,000 or so clones, 85% to 95% seen once. This clonotype was obtained from a female donor with multiple sclerosis, enrolled in a pregnancy study. This specimen was CD4+ T cells from peripheral blood mononuclear cells, taken before pregnancy. The chain employs TRBV4-3 and TRBJ2-3; no reliable D call. The CDR3 sequence is CASSQDFSDTQYF. The CDR3, as DNA: TGCGCCAGCAGCCAAGATTTCTCAGATACGCAGTATTTT.